What follows are 19 T cell receptor beta chains derived from one specimen sequenced in a study of response to subunit inactivated influenza vaccine (dated by TCRdb to the late 2010s). The library was prepared using RT-PCR. Sequencing relied on an Illumina HiSeq 2500. TCRdb redid the processing of the public reads, applying fastp at Q25 and MiXCR, and retained in-frame beta chains. CDR3 protein duplicates are merged, each entry listing the most common genes and DNA. The sample records about 530,000 distinct CDR3 sequences, approximately 12% of which are singletons. The biggest ten clones account for 10% to 13% of the sample. Sequencing used PBMCs from blood, obtained on the day of vaccination. The receptors here all came from a man aged 45-60 years who received an inactivated influenza vaccine. Donor details come from another sample of the same person, matched by shared clones.

Ten or more counts support this clonotype. The V call is TRBV7-2, the J call TRBJ1-6, with D possibly TRBD1 on 5 matching bases. Trimming cost V 3 bases and J 7 bases, with 10 bases left between them. CDR3 length equals 14 residues. Germline V lookup: CDR1 SGHTA, CDR2 FQGNSA. This CDR3 is CASSFAGRNSPLHF. CDR3 coding DNA: TGTGCCAGCAGCTTCGCAGGGCGGAATTCACCCCTCCACTTT.

The V call is TRBV7-2, the J call TRBJ2-7; 13 bases align to TRBD2. This CDR3 comprises 15 residues. Germline CDR1 reads SGHTA; CDR2 reads FQGNSA. V dropped 6 bases and J dropped 7; count of bases not matched to a gene: 9. The CDR3 reads CASRYPGLAGREQYF. As DNA, the CDR3 is TGTGCCAGCAGATATCCGGGACTAGCGGGGCGAGAGCAGTACTTC.

The chain uses TRBV12-3 or TRBV12-4 and TRBJ2-5, with D unclear. The CDR3 is made up of 15 amino acids. Trimming took off 3 bases at V and 4 bases at J, with 15 bases between the two ends. The CDR3 sequence: CASSLVGIDLETQYF. The CDR3 DNA sequence: TGTGCCAGCAGTTTGGTGGGGATCGACTTAGAGACCCAGTACTTC.

This sequence joins TRBV5-1 and TRBJ1-2; no firm D call. Germline assignment: CDR1 SGHRS and CDR2 YFSETQ. The CDR3 covers 14 residues. The ends were cut back, 0 bases at V and 2 bases at J, with 8 bases in the middle. CDR3 loop: CASSLAPENYGYTF. In nucleotides, the CDR3 is TGCGCCAGCAGCTTGGCCCCAGAGAACTATGGCTACACCTTC.

This clonotype has a count of ten or more. The V gene is TRBV6-2 or TRBV6-3, the J gene TRBJ2-3; D is possibly TRBD2 (6 bases). The CDR3 extends over 15 amino acids. V was cut by 2 bases and J by 1 base, with 10 bases left in between. Germline CDR1 MNHEY, CDR2 SVGEGT. The DNA for the CDR3 is TGTGCCAGCAGTTACGCGGGGCTCCGCACAGATACGCAGTATTTT. Translating it yields CASSYAGLRTDTQYF.

This clonotype occurred a few times. The J gene is TRBJ2-7, the V gene TRBV7-2; 7 nucleotides agree with TRBD2. V was clipped by 3 bases and J by 4 bases; unmatched bases: 6. The CDR3 is made up of 14 amino acids. Looked up from germline, CDR1 is SGHTA and CDR2 is FQGNSA. For the CDR3, the DNA is TGTGCCAGCAGCTTGCGACTAGCTGGGTACGAGCAGTACTTC. Translating gives CASSLRLAGYEQYF.

V is TRBV4-2 and J is TRBJ2-3, with 11 bases identical to TRBD2. Germline loops: CDR1 LGHNA, CDR2 YNFKEQ. This CDR3 has 20 amino acids. The V and J ends lost 4 bases and 1 base, in that order; junction bases with no gene match: 16. This CDR3 reads CASSPPEGLAGGKCTDTQYF. The CDR3 nucleotides are TGTGCCAGCAGCCCCCCTGAGGGGCTAGCGGGGGGCAAATGCACAGATACGCAGTATTTT.

The V call is TRBV3-1, the J call TRBJ2-7, with 8 bases that match TRBD1. This CDR3 has 13 residues. The V and J ends lost 1 base and 7 bases, in that order; junction bases with no gene match: 3. Germline V CDR1 and CDR2: LGHDT, YNNKEL (reference sequence). CDR3 residues: CASSQGQGSEQYF. For the CDR3, the DNA is TGTGCCAGCAGCCAAGGACAGGGGTCGGAGCAGTACTTC.

This clonotype was detected many times. The J gene is TRBJ1-1, the V gene TRBV5-1; no clear D gene. V was pared by 0 bases and J by 6 bases, with 12 bases between. The germline gives CDR1 SGHRS, CDR2 YFSETQ. The CDR3 consists of 14 residues. CDR3 bases: TGCGCCAGCAGCTTGGCTCAGCAATCCTCTGAAGCTTTCTTT. As protein: CASSLAQQSSEAFF.

Only a few counts were recorded for this clonotype. V and J are TRBV29-1 and TRBJ1-1; D is undetermined. This CDR3 has 11 residues. Looked up from germline, CDR1 is SQVTM and CDR2 is ANQGSEA. V was clipped by 8 bases and J by 0 bases, with 7 bases between them. The CDR3 nucleotides are TGCAGCTTTAGGTTGAACACTGAAGCTTTCTTT. Its protein product is CSFRLNTEAFF.

This clonotype was counted only a few times. This rearrangement joins TRBV11-2 to TRBJ2-7; 7 positions match TRBD1. Trimming at V came to 11 bases and at J to 4 bases, leaving 11 bases not matched to a gene. The CDR3 totals 13 residues. Germline V CDR1 and CDR2: SGHAT, FQNNGV. The CDR3 region has the DNA TGTGCCTCTGGGAGAGGGGGCGAGTACGAGCAGTACTTC. It yields the protein CASGRGGEYEQYF.

The rearrangement links TRBV6-5 to TRBJ2-5, with D possibly being TRBD2 (6 bases). V was clipped by 9 bases and J by 3 bases, with 17 bases between them. Per germline, CDR1 MNHEY and CDR2 SVGAGI. The CDR3 is 14 amino acids. The CDR3 nucleotides read TGTGCCAGTCAGTTATCGGGACTGGAAGAGACCCAGTACTTC. Translation: CASQLSGLEETQYF.

This clonotype was seen more than once but under ten times. V and J are TRBV5-6 and TRBJ2-7; perhaps TRBD1 as D (6 bases). Trimming shortened V by 2 bases and J by 5 bases, and 11 bases separated the two germline ends. CDR1 is SGHDT, CDR2 YYEEEE, per germline. This CDR3 has 13 residues. The CDR3 sequence: CASSLGGPHEQYF. The CDR3, as DNA: TGTGCCAGCAGCTTAGGGGGACCCCACGAGCAGTACTTC.

In its sample, this clonotype was seen a few times. The DNA of the CDR3 is TGTGCCAGCAGCCCTCAGGACAGGGGAGGAGGCTACACCTTC. Translation gives CASSPQDRGGGYTF. J is TRBJ1-2 and V is TRBV3-1; 9 positions match TRBD1. From germline, CDR1 is LGHDT and CDR2 YNNKEL (reference sequence). The CDR3 covers 14 residues. Losses at the gene ends were 4 bases for V and 8 bases for J; bases not matched to a gene: 8. The full variable domain, its missing parts supplied by reference TRBV3-1 and TRBJ1-2, is DTAVSQTPKYLVTQMGNDKSIKCEQNLGHDTMYWYKQDSKKFLKIMFSYNNKELIINETVPNRFSPKSPDKAHLNLHINSLELGDSAVYFCASSPQDRGGGYTFGSGTRLTVV.

The chain links TRBV5-6 to TRBJ2-7, with 12 nucleotides matching TRBD2. The J segment lost 6 bases and the V segment lost 1 base, leaving 2 bases of the junction unmatched. Germline V gene data show CDR1 as SGHDT and CDR2 as YYEEEE. This CDR3 has 14 amino acids. The CDR3 spells CASSLLLAGGEQYF. In DNA form, the CDR3 reads TGTGCCAGCAGCTTGTTACTAGCGGGAGGCGAGCAGTACTTC.

This rearrangement joins TRBV30 to TRBJ2-7, with D perhaps TRBD2 (6 bases). The germline CDR1 and CDR2 sequences are GTSNPN and SVGIG (reference sequence). With 0 bases removed from V and 6 bases from J, the gap between germline ends came to 9 bases. This CDR3 has 12 amino acids. CDR3 protein: CAWSVMGGEQYF. The CDR3 DNA reads TGTGCCTGGAGTGTGATGGGGGGCGAGCAGTACTTC.

This clonotype was observed a handful of times. The genes are TRBV12-3 or TRBV12-4 and TRBJ2-1, with 8 bases aligning to TRBD1. The junction had 6 bases not matched to a gene; V was cut back by 2 bases and J by 3 bases. The CDR3 runs to 16 residues. CDR3 sequence (DNA): TGTGCCAGCAGTTTATCGGCAGGGGGCGTCTACAATGAGCAGTTCTTC. Translation gives CASSLSAGGVYNEQFF.

This clonotype was observed a few times. The chain carries TRBV10-3 and TRBJ2-5, with TRBD2 matching 12 bases. The CDR3 consists of 17 residues. Germline loops: CDR1 ENHRY, CDR2 SYGVKD. The V gene end was trimmed by 4 bases and the J gene end by 5 bases; junction bases not matched to a gene: 11. The CDR3 sequence is CAISGLAGGPNRETQYF. CDR3 nucleotide sequence: TGTGCCATCAGTGGCCTAGCGGGAGGGCCCAATAGGGAGACCCAGTACTTC.

This clonotype was seen more than once but under ten times. The chain uses TRBV7-2 and TRBJ2-7; tentatively, D is TRBD1 (5 bases). The germline V and J ends were trimmed by 3 bases and 4 bases, with 13 bases remaining between them. Germline V lookup: CDR1 SGHTA, CDR2 FQGNSA. This CDR3 comprises 14 residues. The CDR3 region is CASSLHRNGYEQYF. The DNA for the CDR3 is TGTGCCAGCAGCTTGCACAGGAATGGGTACGAGCAGTACTTC.